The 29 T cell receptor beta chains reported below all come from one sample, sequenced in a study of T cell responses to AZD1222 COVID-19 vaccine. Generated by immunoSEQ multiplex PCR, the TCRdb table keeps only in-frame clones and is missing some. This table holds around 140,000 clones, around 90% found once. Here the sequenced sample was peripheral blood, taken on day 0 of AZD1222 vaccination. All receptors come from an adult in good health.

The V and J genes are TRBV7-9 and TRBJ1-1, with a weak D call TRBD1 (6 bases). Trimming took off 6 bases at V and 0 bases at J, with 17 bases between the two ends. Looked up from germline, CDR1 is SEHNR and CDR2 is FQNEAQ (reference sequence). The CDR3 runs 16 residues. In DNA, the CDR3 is TGTGCCAGCAGTACCAATACAGGGAATATGAACACTGAAGCTTTCTTT. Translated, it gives CASSTNTGNMNTEAFF.

The CDR3 here is CASGLGPFTDTQYF. The DNA for the CDR3 is TGTGCCAGCGGACTTGGACCGTTTACAGATACGCAGTATTTT. V gene TRBV6-5 combines with J gene TRBJ2-3; perhaps TRBD2 as D (5 bases). Trimming pared 8 bases from V and 3 bases from J, leaving 15 bases between. Germline-derived CDR1 and CDR2 are MNHEY and SVGAGI. The CDR3 spans 14 residues.

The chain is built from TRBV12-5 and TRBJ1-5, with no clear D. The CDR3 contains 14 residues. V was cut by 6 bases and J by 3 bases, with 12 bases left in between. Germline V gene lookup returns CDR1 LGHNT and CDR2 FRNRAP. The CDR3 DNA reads TGTGCTAGTGGCGCAGACACCTTCAATCAGCCCCAGCATTTT. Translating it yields CASGADTFNQPQHF.

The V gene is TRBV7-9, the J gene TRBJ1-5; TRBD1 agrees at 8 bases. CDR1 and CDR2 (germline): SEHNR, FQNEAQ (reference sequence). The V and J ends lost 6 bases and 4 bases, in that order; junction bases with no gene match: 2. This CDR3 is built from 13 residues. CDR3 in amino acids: CASSGQGNQPQHF. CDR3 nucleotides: TGTGCCAGCAGTGGACAGGGAAATCAGCCCCAGCATTTT.

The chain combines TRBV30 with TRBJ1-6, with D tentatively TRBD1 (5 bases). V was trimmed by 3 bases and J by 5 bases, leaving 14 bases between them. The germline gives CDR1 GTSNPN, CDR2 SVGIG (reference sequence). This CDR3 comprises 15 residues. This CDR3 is CAWRRMGPDNSPLHF. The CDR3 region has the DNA TGTGCCTGGAGGAGGATGGGACCGGATAATTCACCCCTCCACTTT.

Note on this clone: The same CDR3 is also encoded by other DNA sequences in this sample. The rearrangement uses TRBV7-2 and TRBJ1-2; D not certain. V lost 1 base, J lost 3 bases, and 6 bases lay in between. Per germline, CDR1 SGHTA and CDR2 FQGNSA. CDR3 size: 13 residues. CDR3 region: CASSLGRDYGYTF. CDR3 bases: TGTGCCAGCAGCTTAGGTCGGGACTATGGCTACACCTTC.

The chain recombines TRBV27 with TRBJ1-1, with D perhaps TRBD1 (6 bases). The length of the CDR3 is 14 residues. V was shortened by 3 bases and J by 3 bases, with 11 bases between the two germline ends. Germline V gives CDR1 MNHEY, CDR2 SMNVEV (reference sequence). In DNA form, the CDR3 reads TGTGCCAGCAGTTTGAGGGGGGGGTACACTGAAGCTTTCTTT. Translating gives CASSLRGGYTEAFF.

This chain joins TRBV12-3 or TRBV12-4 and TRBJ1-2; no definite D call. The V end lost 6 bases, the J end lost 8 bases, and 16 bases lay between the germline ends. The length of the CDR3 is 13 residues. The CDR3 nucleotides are TGTGCCAGCAGGCCGGACGAAATTCGCGGCTACACCTTC. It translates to CASRPDEIRGYTF.

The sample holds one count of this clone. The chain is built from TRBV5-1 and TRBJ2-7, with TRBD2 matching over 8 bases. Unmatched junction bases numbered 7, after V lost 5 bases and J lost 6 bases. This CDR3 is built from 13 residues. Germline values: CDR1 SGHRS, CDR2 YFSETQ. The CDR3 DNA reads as TGCGCCAGCAGAATGGCTAGCGGGTTCGAGCAGTACTTC. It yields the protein CASRMASGFEQYF.

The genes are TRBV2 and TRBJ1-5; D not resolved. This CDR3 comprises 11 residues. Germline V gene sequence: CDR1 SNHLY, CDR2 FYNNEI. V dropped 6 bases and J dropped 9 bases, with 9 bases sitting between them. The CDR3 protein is CASRGEGPQHF. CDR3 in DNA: TGTGCCAGCAGAGGAGAAGGGCCCCAGCATTTT.

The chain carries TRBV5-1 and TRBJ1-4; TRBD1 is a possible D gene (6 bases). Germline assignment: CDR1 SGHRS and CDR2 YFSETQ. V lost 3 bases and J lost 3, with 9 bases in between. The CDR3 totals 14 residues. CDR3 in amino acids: CASSSDRPNEKLFF. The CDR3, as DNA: TGCGCCAGCAGCTCGGACAGACCTAATGAAAAACTGTTTTTT.

The CDR3 DNA reads as TGTGCCAGCAGCTTCAGGACAGGGGGCCGAATCTATGGCTACACCTTC. It specifies CASSFRTGGRIYGYTF. The chain uses TRBV11-2 and TRBJ1-2; TRBD1 aligns across 11 bases. J lost 4 bases, V lost 3 bases, and 7 bases had no gene match. Germline V gives CDR1 SGHAT, CDR2 FQNNGV. The CDR3 runs to 16 residues.

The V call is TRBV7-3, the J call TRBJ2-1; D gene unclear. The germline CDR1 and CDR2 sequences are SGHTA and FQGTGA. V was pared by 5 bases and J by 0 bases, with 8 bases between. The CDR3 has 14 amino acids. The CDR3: CASSPPGSYNEQFF. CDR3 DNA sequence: TGTGCCAGCAGCCCCCCAGGCTCCTACAATGAGCAGTTCTTC.

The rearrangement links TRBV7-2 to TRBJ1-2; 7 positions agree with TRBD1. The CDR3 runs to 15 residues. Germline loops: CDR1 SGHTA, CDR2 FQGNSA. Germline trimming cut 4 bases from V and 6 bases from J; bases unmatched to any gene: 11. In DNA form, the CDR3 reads TGTGCCAGCAGCTCGAGCATCACAGGGGCCGATGGCTACACCTTC. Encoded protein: CASSSSITGADGYTF.

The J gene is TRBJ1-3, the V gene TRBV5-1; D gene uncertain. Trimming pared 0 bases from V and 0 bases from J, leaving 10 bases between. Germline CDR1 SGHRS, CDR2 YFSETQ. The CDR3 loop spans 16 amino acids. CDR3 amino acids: CASSLASGLSGNTIYF. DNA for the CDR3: TGCGCCAGCAGCTTGGCCTCAGGCCTCTCTGGAAACACCATATATTTT.

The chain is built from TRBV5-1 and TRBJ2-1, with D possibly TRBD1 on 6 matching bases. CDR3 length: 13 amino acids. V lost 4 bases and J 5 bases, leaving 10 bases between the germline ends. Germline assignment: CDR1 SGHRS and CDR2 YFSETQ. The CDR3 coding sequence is TGCGCCAGCAGCATGGACAGACACAATGAGCAGTTCTTC. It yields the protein CASSMDRHNEQFF. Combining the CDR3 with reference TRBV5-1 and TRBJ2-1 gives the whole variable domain KAGVTQTPRYLIKTRGQQVTLSCSPISGHRSVSWYQQTPGQGLQFLFEYFSETQRNKGNFPGRFSGRQFSNSRSEMNVSTLELGDSALYLCASSMDRHNEQFFGPGTRLTVL.

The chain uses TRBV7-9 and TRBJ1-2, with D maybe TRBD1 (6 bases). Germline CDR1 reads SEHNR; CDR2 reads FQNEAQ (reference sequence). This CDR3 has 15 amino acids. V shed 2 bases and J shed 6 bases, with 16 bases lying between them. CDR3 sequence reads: CASSLPGAAIDGYTF. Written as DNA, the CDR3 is TGTGCCAGCAGCTTACCGGGGGCCGCCATCGATGGCTACACCTTC.

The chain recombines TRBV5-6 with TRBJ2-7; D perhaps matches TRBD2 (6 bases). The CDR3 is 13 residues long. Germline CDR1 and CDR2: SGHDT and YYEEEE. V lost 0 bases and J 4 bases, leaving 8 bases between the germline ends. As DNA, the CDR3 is TGTGCCAGCAGCTTGGATGGGGGGTACGAGCAGTACTTC. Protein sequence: CASSLDGGYEQYF. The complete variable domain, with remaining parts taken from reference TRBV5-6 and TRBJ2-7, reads DAGVTQSPTHLIKTRGQQVTLRCSPKSGHDTVSWYQQALGQGPQFIFQYYEEEERQRGNFPDRFSGHQFPNYSSELNVNALLLGDSALYLCASSLDGGYEQYFGPGTRLTVT.

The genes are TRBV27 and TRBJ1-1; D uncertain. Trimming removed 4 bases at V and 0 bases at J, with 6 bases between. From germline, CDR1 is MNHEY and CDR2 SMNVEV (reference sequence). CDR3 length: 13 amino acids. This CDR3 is CASSWGMNTEAFF. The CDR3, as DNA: TGTGCCAGCAGTTGGGGAATGAACACTGAAGCTTTCTTT.

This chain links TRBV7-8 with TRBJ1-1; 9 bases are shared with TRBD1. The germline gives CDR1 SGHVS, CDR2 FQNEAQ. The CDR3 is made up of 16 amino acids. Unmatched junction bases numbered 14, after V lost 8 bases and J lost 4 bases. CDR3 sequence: CASRHRGRMEGTEAFF. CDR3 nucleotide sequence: TGTGCCAGCCGGCACAGGGGGCGCATGGAGGGCACTGAAGCTTTCTTT.

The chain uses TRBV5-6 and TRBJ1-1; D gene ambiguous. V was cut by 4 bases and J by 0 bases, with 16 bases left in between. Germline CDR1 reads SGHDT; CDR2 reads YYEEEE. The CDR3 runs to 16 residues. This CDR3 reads CASSPYGGIMNTEAFF. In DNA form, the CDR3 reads TGTGCCAGCAGCCCTTACGGCGGGATTATGAACACTGAAGCTTTCTTT.

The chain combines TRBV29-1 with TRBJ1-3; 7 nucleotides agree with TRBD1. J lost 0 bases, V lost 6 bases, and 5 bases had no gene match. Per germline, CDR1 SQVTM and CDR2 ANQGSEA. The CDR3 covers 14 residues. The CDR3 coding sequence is TGCAGCGTCCTCGACAGGGTCTCTGGAAACACCATATATTTT. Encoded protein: CSVLDRVSGNTIYF.

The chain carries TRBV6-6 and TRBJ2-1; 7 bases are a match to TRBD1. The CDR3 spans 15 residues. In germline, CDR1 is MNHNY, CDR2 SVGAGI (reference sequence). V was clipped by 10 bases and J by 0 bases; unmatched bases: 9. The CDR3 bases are TGTGCCACCTTGACAGGGTCCAGCTCCTACAATGAGCAGTTCTTC. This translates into CATLTGSSSYNEQFF.

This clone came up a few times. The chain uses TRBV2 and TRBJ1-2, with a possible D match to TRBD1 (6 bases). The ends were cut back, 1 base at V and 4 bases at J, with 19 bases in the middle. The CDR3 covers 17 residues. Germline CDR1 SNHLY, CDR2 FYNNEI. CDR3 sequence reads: CASSEGYSVGGVYGYTF. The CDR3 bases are TGTGCCAGCAGTGAAGGTTATTCGGTAGGGGGTGTCTATGGCTACACCTTC.

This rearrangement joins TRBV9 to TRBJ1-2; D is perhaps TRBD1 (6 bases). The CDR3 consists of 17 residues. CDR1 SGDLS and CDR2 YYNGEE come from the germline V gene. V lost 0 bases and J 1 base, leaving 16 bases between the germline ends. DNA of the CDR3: TGTGCCAGCAGCGTAGAAGCAGGGGCCTCCTTTAACTATGGCTACACCTTC. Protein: CASSVEAGASFNYGYTF.

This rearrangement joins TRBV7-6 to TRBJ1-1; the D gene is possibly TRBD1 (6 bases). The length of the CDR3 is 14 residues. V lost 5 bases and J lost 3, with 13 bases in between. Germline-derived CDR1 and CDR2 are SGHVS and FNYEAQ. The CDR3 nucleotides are TGTGCCAGCAGCCCGAGGGGGAAAGACACTGAAGCTTTCTTT. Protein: CASSPRGKDTEAFF.

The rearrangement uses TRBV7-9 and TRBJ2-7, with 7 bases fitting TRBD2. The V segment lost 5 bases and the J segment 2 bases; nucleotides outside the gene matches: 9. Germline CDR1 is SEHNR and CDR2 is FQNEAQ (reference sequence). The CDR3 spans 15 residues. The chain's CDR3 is CASSETSAWPYEQYF. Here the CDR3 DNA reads TGTGCCAGCAGCGAAACTAGCGCTTGGCCCTACGAGCAGTACTTC.

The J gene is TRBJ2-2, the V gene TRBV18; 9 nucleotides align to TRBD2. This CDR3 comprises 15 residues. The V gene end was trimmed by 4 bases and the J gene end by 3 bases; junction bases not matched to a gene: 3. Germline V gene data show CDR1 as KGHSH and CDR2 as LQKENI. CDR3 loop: CASSRRTSDTGELFF. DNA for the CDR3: TGTGCCAGCTCACGTCGGACTAGCGACACCGGGGAGCTGTTTTTT. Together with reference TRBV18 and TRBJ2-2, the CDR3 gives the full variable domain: NAGVMQNPRHLVRRRGQEARLRCSPMKGHSHVYWYRQLPEEGLKFMVYLQKENIIDESGMPKERFSAEFPKEGPSILRIQQVVRGDSAAYFCASSRRTSDTGELFFGEGSRLTVL.

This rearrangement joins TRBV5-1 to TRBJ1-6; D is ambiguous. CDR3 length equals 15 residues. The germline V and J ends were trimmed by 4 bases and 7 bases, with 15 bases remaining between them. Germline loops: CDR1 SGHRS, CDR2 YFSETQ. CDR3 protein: CASSPGTNVNSPLHF. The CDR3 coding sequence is TGCGCCAGCAGCCCCGGAACCAATGTCAATTCACCCCTCCACTTT.